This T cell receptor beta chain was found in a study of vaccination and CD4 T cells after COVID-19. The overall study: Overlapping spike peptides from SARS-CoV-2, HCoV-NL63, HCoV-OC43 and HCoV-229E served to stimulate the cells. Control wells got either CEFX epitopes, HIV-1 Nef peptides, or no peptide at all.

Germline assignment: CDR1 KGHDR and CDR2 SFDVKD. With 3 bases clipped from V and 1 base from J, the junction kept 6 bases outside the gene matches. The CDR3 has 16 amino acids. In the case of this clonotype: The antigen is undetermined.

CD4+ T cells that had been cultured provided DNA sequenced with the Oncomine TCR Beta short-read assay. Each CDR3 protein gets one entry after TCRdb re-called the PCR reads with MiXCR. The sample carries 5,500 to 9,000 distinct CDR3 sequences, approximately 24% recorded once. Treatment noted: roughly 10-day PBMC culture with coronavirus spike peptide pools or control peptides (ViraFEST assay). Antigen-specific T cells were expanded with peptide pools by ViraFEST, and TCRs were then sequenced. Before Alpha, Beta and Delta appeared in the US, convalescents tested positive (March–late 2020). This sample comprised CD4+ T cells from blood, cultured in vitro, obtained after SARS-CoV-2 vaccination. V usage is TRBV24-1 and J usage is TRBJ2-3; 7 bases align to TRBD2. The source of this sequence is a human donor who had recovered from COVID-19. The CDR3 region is CATSDATSAGTDTQYF. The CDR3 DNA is TGTGCCACCAGTGATGCTACTAGCGCGGGCACAGATACGCAGTATTTT.